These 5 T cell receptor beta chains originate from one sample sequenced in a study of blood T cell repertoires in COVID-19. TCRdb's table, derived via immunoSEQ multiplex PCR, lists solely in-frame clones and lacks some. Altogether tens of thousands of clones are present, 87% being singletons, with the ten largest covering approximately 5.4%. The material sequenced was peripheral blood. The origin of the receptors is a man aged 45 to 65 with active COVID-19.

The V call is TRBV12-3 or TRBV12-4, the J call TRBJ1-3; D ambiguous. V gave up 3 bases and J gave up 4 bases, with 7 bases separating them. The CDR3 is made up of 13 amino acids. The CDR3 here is CASSLQIGNTIYF. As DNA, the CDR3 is TGTGCCAGCAGTTTGCAGATCGGAAACACCATATATTTT.

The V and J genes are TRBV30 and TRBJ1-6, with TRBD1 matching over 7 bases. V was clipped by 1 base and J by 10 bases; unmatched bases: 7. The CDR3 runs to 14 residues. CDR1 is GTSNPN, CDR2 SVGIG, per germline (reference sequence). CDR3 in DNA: TGTGCCTGGAGTGAAAGGGGGCGAGGATCACCCCTCCACTTT. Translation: CAWSERGRGSPLHF.

This chain's CDR3 is CASSQYRSSGNTIYF. The CDR3 region has the DNA TGTGCCAGCAGCCAATACAGGAGCTCTGGAAACACCATATATTTT. The genes are TRBV5-4 and TRBJ1-3, with a tentative D call TRBD1 (5 bases). CDR3 length: 15 residues. The ends were cut back, 4 bases at V and 0 bases at J, with 11 bases in the middle. Germline CDR1 is SGHNT and CDR2 is YYREEE (reference sequence). Full variable domain (rest looked up from reference TRBV5-4 and TRBJ1-3): ETGVTQSPTHLIKTRGQQVTLRCSSQSGHNTVSWYQQALGQGPQFIFQYYREEENGRGNFPPRFSGLQFPNYSSELNVNALELDDSALYLCASSQYRSSGNTIYFGEGSWLTVV.

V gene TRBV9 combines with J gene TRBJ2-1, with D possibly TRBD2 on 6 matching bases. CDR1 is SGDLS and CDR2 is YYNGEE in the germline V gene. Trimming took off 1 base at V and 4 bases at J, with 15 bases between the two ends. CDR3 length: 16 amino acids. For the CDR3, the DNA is TGTGCCAGCAGCGTACAAGGCGGGCGGGAATACAATGAGCAGTTCTTC. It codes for CASSVQGGREYNEQFF.

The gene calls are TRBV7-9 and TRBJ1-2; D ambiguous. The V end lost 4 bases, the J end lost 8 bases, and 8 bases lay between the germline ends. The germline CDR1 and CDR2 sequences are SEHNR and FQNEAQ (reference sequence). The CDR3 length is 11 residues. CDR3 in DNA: TGTGCCAGCAGCTCGGTGTCCGGCTACACCTTC. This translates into CASSSVSGYTF.